The clone carrying this T cell receptor beta chain was detected once. What it binds is not known. Method: immunoSEQ multiplex PCR; TCRdb's copy keeps in-frame clones and lacks some. The table records tens of thousands of clones, over 80% of them present only once. The germline V gene encodes CDR1 SGHRS and CDR2 YFSETQ. V was pared by 4 bases and J by 5 bases, with 6 bases of the junction left unmatched. This CDR3 region has 15 residues. This specimen belongs to a study of T cells in narcolepsy. Overall study findings and caveats: Same-patient CSF and blood CD4+ T cell clonotypes included HCRT-specific and TRIB2-specific autoreactive ones.

Input material: memory (CD45RA-) CD4+ T cells from blood. This TCR derives from a human donor in good health. V and J are TRBV5-1 and TRBJ1-6; 7 bases line up with TRBD1. This CDR3 reads CASSTDRDHNSPLHF. The CDR3 DNA follows: TGCGCCAGCAGCACCGACAGGGATCATAATTCACCCCTCCACTTT.